A single sample is the source of the 32 T cell receptor beta chains below, sequenced in a study of OX40 agonist ivuxolimab in advanced cancers. Some clones are missing from TCRdb's copy, which holds only in-frame ones; the method was immunoSEQ multiplex PCR. Here the sample spans about 90,000 clones, 80% to 90% being singletons. Here the sequenced sample was CD4+ or CD8+ T cells sorted from blood, taken in a trial of the OX40 agonist ivuxolimab. The receptors were gathered from an adult with an advanced solid tumor such as melanoma, head and neck, liver or kidney cancer.

This chain links TRBV30 with TRBJ2-2, with 9 positions matching TRBD2. The J segment lost 4 bases and the V segment lost 0 bases, leaving 3 bases of the junction unmatched. This CDR3 spans 15 amino acids. Germline V lookup: CDR1 GTSNPN, CDR2 SVGIG (reference sequence). The CDR3 DNA reads as TGTGCCTGGAGTGTACGCGGGAGGGCCACCGGGGAGCTGTTTTTT. This gives the protein CAWSVRGRATGELFF.

V usage is TRBV7-3 and J usage is TRBJ2-3; D possibly corresponds to TRBD1 (5 bases). V dropped 1 base and J dropped 2 bases, with 7 bases sitting between them. Germline CDR1 reads SGHTA; CDR2 reads FQGTGA. The CDR3 loop spans 14 amino acids. For the CDR3, the DNA is TGTGCCAGCAGCTTAAATGGGGCCACAGATACGCAGTATTTT. It specifies CASSLNGATDTQYF.

This clone was observed a single time. V is TRBV11-3 and J is TRBJ2-3, with a possible D match to TRBD2 (6 bases). V was pared by 3 bases and J by 1 base, with 8 bases between. Germline values: CDR1 SGHNT, CDR2 YENEEA. The CDR3 runs 14 residues. This chain's CDR3 is CASSLKRGTDTQYF. CDR3 DNA sequence: TGTGCCAGCAGCTTGAAGCGGGGCACAGATACGCAGTATTTT.

The CDR3 region is CASSLTPGLARETQYF. CDR3 coding DNA: TGTGCCAGCAGTTTAACGCCGGGACTAGCGAGGGAGACCCAGTACTTC. The rearrangement joins TRBV27 to TRBJ2-5, with 10 positions matching TRBD2. The CDR3 length is 16 residues. Germline assignment: CDR1 MNHEY and CDR2 SMNVEV (reference sequence). V lost 2 bases and J lost 5; bases outside the gene matches: 8.

This rearrangement joins TRBV10-3 to TRBJ1-1; a weak D match, TRBD1 (5 bases). V lost 11 bases to trimming and J lost 10 bases, with 20 bases between them. The CDR3 has 12 amino acids. The germline V gene has CDR1 ENHRY and CDR2 SYGVKD. Here the CDR3 DNA reads TGTGCCTCCTTCATGGGGGATGGGGCAGCTTTCTTT. It codes for CASFMGDGAAFF.

The chain recombines TRBV5-8 with TRBJ2-7, with 12 bases identical to TRBD2. The CDR3 extends over 15 amino acids. Per the germline V gene, CDR1 is SGHTS and CDR2 is YDEGEE. V dropped 3 bases and J dropped 3; count of bases not matched to a gene: 4. CDR3 DNA: TGTGCCAGCAGCTCGTGGACTAGCGGGATCTACGAGCAGTACTTC. This codes for CASSSWTSGIYEQYF.

The chain combines TRBV15 with TRBJ2-7, with 11 bases identical to TRBD1. This CDR3 spans 15 amino acids. With 3 bases clipped from V and 6 bases from J, the junction kept 7 bases outside the gene matches. Germline CDR1 reads LNHNV; CDR2 reads YYDKDF (reference sequence). The CDR3 loop is CATSRGRTGGSEQYF. DNA for the CDR3: TGTGCCACCAGCAGGGGGAGGACAGGGGGCTCCGAGCAGTACTTC. The variable domain in full, with the rest retrieved from reference TRBV15 and TRBJ2-7, is DAMVIQNPRYQVTQFGKPVTLSCSQTLNHNVMYWYQQKSSQAPKLLFHYYDKDFNNEADTPDNFQSRRPNTSFCFLDIRSPGLGDTAMYLCATSRGRTGGSEQYFGPGTRLTVT.

This chain links TRBV6-4 with TRBJ2-3; D uncertain. This CDR3 has 15 residues. Deletions cut 4 bases from V and 0 bases from J, with 11 bases between. Looked up from germline, CDR1 is MRHNA and CDR2 is SNTAGT. The chain's CDR3 is CASSVTPSSTDTQYF. CDR3 bases: TGTGCCAGCAGTGTCACCCCCTCTAGCACAGATACGCAGTATTTT.

The chain joins TRBV7-6 to TRBJ1-5; TRBD1 aligns across 7 bases. The germline V gene has CDR1 SGHVS and CDR2 FNYEAQ. V lost 1 base to trimming and J lost 3 bases; unmatched junction nucleotides: 6. The CDR3 contains 16 residues. Written as DNA, the CDR3 is TGTGCCAGCAGCTTAGGCCCGGGACAGCTCAATCAGCCCCAGCATTTT. This codes for CASSLGPGQLNQPQHF.

The chain is built from TRBV11-2 and TRBJ1-6; D is undetermined. CDR1 is SGHAT and CDR2 is FQNNGV in the germline V gene. The CDR3 totals 14 residues. Deletions cut 5 bases from V and 7 bases from J, with 12 bases between. The CDR3 nucleotides read TGTGCCAGCAGCCCGGACGCCGGCAATTCACCCCTCCACTTT. Translated: CASSPDAGNSPLHF. The full variable domain, in which reference TRBV11-2 and TRBJ1-6 provide the parts outside the CDR3, is EAGVAQSPRYKIIEKRQSVAFWCNPISGHATLYWYQQILGQGPKLLIQFQNNGVVDDSQLPKDRFSAERLKGVDSTLKIQPAKLEDSAVYLCASSPDAGNSPLHFGNGTRLTVT.

The chain recombines TRBV10-2 with TRBJ2-1; 11 positions agree with TRBD2. The CDR3 extends over 15 amino acids. Germline V lookup: CDR1 WSHSY, CDR2 SAAADI. Trimming cost V 5 bases and J 5 bases; bases outside gene matches: 5. In nucleotides, the CDR3 is TGCGCCAGCAGTAAGGGGACTAGCGGCGACAATGAGCAGTTCTTC. It specifies CASSKGTSGDNEQFF.

CDR3 nucleotide sequence: TGTGCCAGCAGCTTAACAGGGGTAGGGACTGAAGCTTTCTTT. Translated: CASSLTGVGTEAFF. The chain carries TRBV11-3 and TRBJ1-1; TRBD1 agrees at 7 bases. After removal of 2 bases from V and 5 bases from J, the junction contained 5 bases not matched to a gene. In germline, CDR1 is SGHNT, CDR2 YENEEA. This CDR3 has 14 residues.

The chain uses TRBV27 and TRBJ2-1, with TRBD2 identical over 7 bases. This CDR3 has 15 residues. The trim removed 5 bases at V and 4 bases at J, leaving 8 bases unmatched. Germline CDR1 and CDR2: MNHEY and SMNVEV (reference sequence). The CDR3 sequence: CASSQTSPIYNEQFF. The DNA of the CDR3 is TGTGCCAGCAGTCAGACTAGCCCAATTTACAATGAGCAGTTCTTC.

This clone was seen a single time. The rearrangement links TRBV10-3 to TRBJ1-4; 9 bases map to TRBD1. The CDR3 extends over 15 amino acids. After removal of 5 bases from V and 4 bases from J, the junction contained 5 bases not matched to a gene. Germline values: CDR1 ENHRY, CDR2 SYGVKD. The CDR3 spells CAISNPGQGNEKLFF. The CDR3 DNA follows: TGTGCCATCAGTAATCCGGGACAGGGTAATGAAAAACTGTTTTTT.

The V and J genes are TRBV6-4 and TRBJ2-1, with 10 bases identical to TRBD1. CDR3 length: 16 residues. V lost 1 base, J lost 5 bases, and 5 bases stayed unmatched. The germline CDR1 and CDR2 sequences are MRHNA and SNTAGT. The DNA of the CDR3 is TGTGCCAGCAGTGACTTGGCCGGGACAGGGGACAATGAGCAGTTCTTC. Amino acids: CASSDLAGTGDNEQFF.

CDR3 coding DNA: TGTGCCACCCGCGGGGGGCCGAACTATGGCTACACCTTC. It translates to CATRGGPNYGYTF. The rearrangement links TRBV15 to TRBJ1-2; tentatively, D is TRBD1 (6 bases). CDR1 is LNHNV, CDR2 YYDKDF, per germline (reference sequence). Trimming removed 8 bases at V and 2 bases at J, with 12 bases between. The CDR3 runs to 13 residues.

The rearrangement links TRBV9 to TRBJ2-1; 9 bases agree with TRBD2. This CDR3 contains 14 residues. The V and J ends lost 4 bases and 5 bases, in that order; junction bases with no gene match: 4. Looked up from germline, CDR1 is SGDLS and CDR2 is YYNGEE. The CDR3 loop is CASSSRLADNEQFF. The CDR3, as DNA: TGTGCCAGCAGCTCCCGACTAGCGGACAATGAGCAGTTCTTC.

The chain employs TRBV29-1 and TRBJ2-7; TRBD1 matches at 7 bases. V dropped 3 bases and J dropped 4; count of bases not matched to a gene: 6. Germline V gene data show CDR1 as SQVTM and CDR2 as ANQGSEA. The CDR3 consists of 13 residues. In nucleotides, the CDR3 is TGCAGCGTTGAGGGGGACAGCCATTACGAGCAGTACTTC. This encodes CSVEGDSHYEQYF.

The chain is built from TRBV7-9 and TRBJ1-1, with a possible D match to TRBD1 (6 bases). V was clipped by 5 bases and J by 0 bases, with 13 bases between them. The CDR3 has 15 residues. Germline CDR1 reads SEHNR; CDR2 reads FQNEAQ (reference sequence). The CDR3 DNA is TGTGCCAGCAGCAAACAGGGATCCATGAACACTGAAGCTTTCTTT. It is translated as CASSKQGSMNTEAFF.

The chain uses TRBV19 and TRBJ1-3, with D possibly matching TRBD1 (6 bases). Germline V gene sequence: CDR1 LNHDA, CDR2 SQIVND (reference sequence). Between the trimmed V and J ends, which lost 5 bases and 9 bases, there was a span of 17 bases. The CDR3 runs to 14 residues. The CDR3: CASSVTSDRPTIYF. The CDR3, as DNA: TGTGCCAGTAGTGTAACCTCGGACAGACCCACCATATATTTT.

J is TRBJ2-3 and V is TRBV30; no reliable D call. The germline CDR1 and CDR2 sequences are GTSNPN and SVGIG (reference sequence). The V end lost 2 bases, the J end lost 4 bases, and 19 bases lay between the germline ends. The CDR3 totals 16 residues. DNA of the CDR3: TGTGCCTGGAGTAGTAGATACGGGCCACCTCCAGATACGCAGTATTTT. This translates into CAWSSRYGPPPDTQYF. Combining the CDR3 with reference TRBV30 and TRBJ2-3 gives the whole variable domain SQTIHQWPATLVQPVGSPLSLECTVEGTSNPNLYWYRQAAGRGLQLLFYSVGIGQISSEVPQNLSASRPQDRQFILSSKKLLLSDSGFYLCAWSSRYGPPPDTQYFGPGTRLTVL.

The chain couples TRBV14 to TRBJ2-5, with D possibly being TRBD1 (5 bases). Germline-derived CDR1 and CDR2 are SGHDN and FVKESK. This CDR3 region has 15 residues. V lost 2 bases, J lost 5 bases, and 15 bases lay in between. CDR3: CASSQQGPQTETQYF. The CDR3 DNA sequence: TGTGCCAGCAGCCAACAGGGTCCCCAAACGGAGACCCAGTACTTC.

J is TRBJ1-4 and V is TRBV19, with no clear D. Looked up from germline, CDR1 is LNHDA and CDR2 is SQIVND (reference sequence). This CDR3 has 15 residues. V was pared by 1 base and J by 5 bases, with 11 bases between. The CDR3 protein is CASSIGLGRNEKLFF. The CDR3 nucleotides are TGTGCCAGTAGTATAGGCCTGGGGAGAAATGAAAAACTGTTTTTT. The variable domain in full, completed from reference TRBV19 and TRBJ1-4, reads DGGITQSPKYLFRKEGQNVTLSCEQNLNHDAMYWYRQDPGQGLRLIYYSQIVNDFQKGDIAEGYSVSREKKESFPLTVTSAQKNPTAFYLCASSIGLGRNEKLFFGSGTQLSVL.

The chain is built from TRBV5-4 and TRBJ1-1; D gene unclear. Germline CDR1 reads SGHNT; CDR2 reads YYREEE (reference sequence). The CDR3 totals 17 residues. Trimming took off 0 bases at V and 0 bases at J, with 15 bases between the two ends. The CDR3, as DNA: TGTGCCAGCAGCTTGGTATTAGCAGCTTCAATGAACACTGAAGCTTTCTTT. Translated, it gives CASSLVLAASMNTEAFF.

V gene TRBV11-3 combines with J gene TRBJ1-2; D not certain. Germline V gene lookup returns CDR1 SGHNT and CDR2 YENEEA. CDR3 length: 14 residues. Trimming cost V 5 bases and J 4 bases, with 14 bases left between them. The CDR3 reads CASSPPGQTYGYTF. DNA for the CDR3: TGTGCCAGCAGCCCCCCTGGGCAGACCTATGGCTACACCTTC.

This clone was recorded only once. V is TRBV5-1 and J is TRBJ2-1, with D tentatively TRBD2 (6 bases). Germline loops: CDR1 SGHRS, CDR2 YFSETQ. The CDR3 spans 15 residues. V lost 3 bases to trimming and J lost 0 bases, with 10 bases between them. This CDR3 reads CASSSGGSSYNEQFF. In DNA form, the CDR3 reads TGCGCCAGCAGCTCTGGGGGGAGCTCCTACAATGAGCAGTTCTTC.

In its sample, this clone was seen a few times. This chain links TRBV4-1 with TRBJ1-2; no clear D gene. CDR3 length: 14 residues. Germline V CDR1 and CDR2: MGHRA, YSYEKL. The V end was cut by 2 bases, the J end by 4 bases, with 11 bases between. This CDR3 reads CASSQPSRSYGYTF. CDR3 in DNA: TGCGCCAGCAGCCAACCATCCCGGAGCTATGGCTACACCTTC.

The table lists this clone with a count of one. The chain is built from TRBV2 and TRBJ2-3; D remains ambiguous. Trimming pared 6 bases from V and 6 bases from J, leaving 7 bases between. This CDR3 is 11 amino acids long. CDR1 and CDR2 from the germline V gene are SNHLY and FYNNEI. The CDR3 nucleotides read TGTGCCAGCAGCCCCATGGATACGCAGTATTTT. Translation: CASSPMDTQYF.

This clone appeared once. The rearrangement joins TRBV30 to TRBJ2-7; TRBD2 is a possible D gene (5 bases). The CDR3 covers 15 residues. The V end lost 0 bases, the J end lost 6 bases, and 18 bases lay between the germline ends. The germline V gene encodes CDR1 GTSNPN and CDR2 SVGIG (reference sequence). In DNA, the CDR3 is TGTGCCTGGAGTGTCGGTCTAGCCCCAACCCTCGAGCAGTACTTC. This encodes CAWSVGLAPTLEQYF.

The chain has TRBV6-5 and TRBJ1-3; D might be TRBD1 (5 bases). The CDR3 has 13 residues. Deletions cut 2 bases from V and 4 bases from J, with 6 bases between. The germline CDR1 and CDR2 sequences are MNHEY and SVGAGI. The CDR3 spells CASSYAGGNTIYF. DNA of the CDR3: TGTGCCAGCAGTTACGCAGGGGGAAACACCATATATTTT.

The genes are TRBV19 and TRBJ2-6, with D uncertain. Germline V gives CDR1 LNHDA, CDR2 SQIVND (reference sequence). The CDR3 loop spans 14 amino acids. Trimming removed 3 bases at V and 0 bases at J, with 3 bases between. In DNA, the CDR3 is TGTGCCAGTAGTATGATCTCTGGGGCCAACGTCCTGACTTTC. This codes for CASSMISGANVLTF.

This chain joins TRBV9 and TRBJ2-1; 10 nucleotides align to TRBD2. There are 14 residues in the CDR3. V lost 3 bases and J lost 7; bases outside the gene matches: 4. CDR1 and CDR2 (germline): SGDLS, YYNGEE. CDR3 bases: TGTGCCAGCAGCGGTACTAGCGGGATGAATGAGCAGTTCTTC. It encodes CASSGTSGMNEQFF.